This TCR beta chain is drawn from a study of T cell repertoires in cytomegalovirus infection. Using its own MiXCR run on the reads, TCRdb lists one record per CDR3 protein. The table shows roughly 280,000 distinct CDR3 sequences, with 20% to 25% occurring only once. This clonotype was counted many times. The antigen is undetermined. Germline loops: CDR1 SEHNR, CDR2 FQNEAQ (reference sequence). The junction had 10 bases not matched to a gene; V was cut back by 7 bases and J by 5 bases. CDR3 length: 15 residues. V is TRBV7-9 and J is TRBJ1-4, with 7 bases identical to TRBD1. The receptor comes from a human donor in good health (CMV status not recorded). Some clones in this sample may be carry-over from other donors' samples. The starting material was cultured PBMCs, obtained from culture after CMV antigen stimulation. The CDR3 region is CASTLVRGRNEKLFF. CDR3 nucleotide sequence: TGTGCCAGCACCCTAGTTAGGGGGCGGAATGAAAAACTGTTTTTT.